What follows are 10 T cell receptor beta chains derived from one specimen sequenced in a study of shared clonotypes between healthy human individuals. Profiled with immunoSEQ multiplex PCR; TCRdb holds only in-frame clones, not every one. The table records about 580,000 clones, roughly 98% of them present only once. CD45RO-negative CD8 cells positively selected for CCR7 made up the naive population, which excluded terminally differentiated effector memory CD45RA+ cells. Sequencing was performed on naive CD8+ T cells sorted from blood. The receptors stem from a man in his thirties or forties in good health.

V is TRBV10-3 and J is TRBJ2-7; tentative D call: TRBD1 (6 bases). The CDR3 loop spans 13 amino acids. Germline CDR1 ENHRY, CDR2 SYGVKD. V was shortened by 2 bases and J by 2 bases, with 7 bases between the two germline ends. The CDR3 loop is CAISEEGAYEQYF. DNA of the CDR3: TGTGCCATCAGTGAGGAGGGGGCCTACGAGCAGTACTTC.

The genes are TRBV30 and TRBJ2-5, with a possible D match to TRBD1 (6 bases). Deletions cut 0 bases from V and 5 bases from J, with 16 bases between. The CDR3 has 15 residues. Germline CDR1 and CDR2: GTSNPN and SVGIG (reference sequence). CDR3 region: CAWSVRVQGWETQYF. The CDR3 DNA reads TGTGCCTGGAGTGTACGGGTACAGGGATGGGAGACCCAGTACTTC. The full variable domain, completed using reference TRBV30 and TRBJ2-5, is SQTIHQWPATLVQPVGSPLSLECTVEGTSNPNLYWYRQAAGRGLQLLFYSVGIGQISSEVPQNLSASRPQDRQFILSSKKLLLSDSGFYLCAWSVRVQGWETQYFGPGTRLLVL.

V gene TRBV27 combines with J gene TRBJ1-2; D call uncertain. The CDR3 has 15 amino acids. V gave up 6 bases and J gave up 0 bases, with 14 bases separating them. Germline V gives CDR1 MNHEY, CDR2 SMNVEV (reference sequence). The CDR3 protein is CASRTRTAANYGYTF. CDR3 sequence (DNA): TGTGCCAGCAGAACTAGGACGGCAGCTAACTATGGCTACACCTTC.

CDR3 DNA: TGCAGCGCCCCCGGAAGGGGTGAAGCTTTCTTT. It translates to CSAPGRGEAFF. This chain links TRBV29-1 with TRBJ1-1, with D tentatively TRBD1 (5 bases). The CDR3 covers 11 residues. Trimming stripped 7 bases from V and 7 bases from J, with 13 bases between. The germline V gene encodes CDR1 SQVTM and CDR2 ANQGSEA.

V gene TRBV10-1 combines with J gene TRBJ2-1, with D uncertain. V was clipped by 0 bases and J by 5 bases, with 5 bases between them. The CDR3 is made up of 13 amino acids. Germline V lookup: CDR1 WNHNN, CDR2 SYGVQD (reference sequence). CDR3 in amino acids: CASSESQDNEQFF. The DNA for the CDR3 is TGCGCCAGCAGTGAGTCTCAGGACAATGAGCAGTTCTTC.

This clone was recorded once. The chain is built from TRBV27 and TRBJ2-7; TRBD2 matches 10 bases. J gave up 6 bases and V 2 bases, and 10 bases lay outside the gene matches. Per the germline V gene, CDR1 is MNHEY and CDR2 is SMNVEV (reference sequence). This CDR3 region has 16 residues. CDR3 coding DNA: TGTGCCAGCAGTTTAGGTTACCTAGCGGGAGTAGGCGAGCAGTACTTC. It translates to CASSLGYLAGVGEQYF.

The chain couples TRBV5-1 to TRBJ1-5, with 9 bases lining up with TRBD1. The trim removed 0 bases at V and 4 bases at J, leaving 5 bases unmatched. The germline CDR1 and CDR2 sequences are SGHRS and YFSETQ. CDR3 length equals 16 residues. CDR3 DNA: TGCGCCAGCAGCTTGGGGGGACAGGGAAGTAATCAGCCCCAGCATTTT. It codes for CASSLGGQGSNQPQHF.

The chain employs TRBV9 and TRBJ1-1; unclear D gene. This CDR3 has 14 residues. The germline gives CDR1 SGDLS, CDR2 YYNGEE. Trimming took 3 bases from V and 5 from J, leaving 14 bases between them. CDR3 coding DNA: TGTGCCAGCAGCGCAACCGGGCCTGGGACTGAAGCTTTCTTT. Encoded protein: CASSATGPGTEAFF. Full variable domain (rest looked up from reference TRBV9 and TRBJ1-1): DSGVTQTPKHLITATGQRVTLRCSPRSGDLSVYWYQQSLDQGLQFLIQYYNGEERAKGNILERFSAQQFPDLHSELNLSSLELGDSALYFCASSATGPGTEAFFGQGTRLTVV.

The chain is built from TRBV7-9 and TRBJ1-1, with D perhaps TRBD1 (5 bases). Trimming pared 8 bases from V and 1 base from J, leaving 8 bases between. The CDR3 length is 12 residues. Germline loops: CDR1 SEHNR, CDR2 FQNEAQ (reference sequence). The CDR3 DNA reads as TGTGCCAGCTCAGGGCAGAACACTGAAGCTTTCTTT. Amino acid sequence: CASSGQNTEAFF.

This sequence joins TRBV11-2 and TRBJ2-1; 11 bases are a match to TRBD2. After removal of 1 base from V and 10 bases from J, the junction contained 3 bases not matched to a gene. The germline gives CDR1 SGHAT, CDR2 FQNNGV. The CDR3 runs 14 residues. In DNA, the CDR3 is TGTGCCAGCAGCTTAGTGGCTAGCGGGAGGGAGCAGTTCTTC. It specifies CASSLVASGREQFF.